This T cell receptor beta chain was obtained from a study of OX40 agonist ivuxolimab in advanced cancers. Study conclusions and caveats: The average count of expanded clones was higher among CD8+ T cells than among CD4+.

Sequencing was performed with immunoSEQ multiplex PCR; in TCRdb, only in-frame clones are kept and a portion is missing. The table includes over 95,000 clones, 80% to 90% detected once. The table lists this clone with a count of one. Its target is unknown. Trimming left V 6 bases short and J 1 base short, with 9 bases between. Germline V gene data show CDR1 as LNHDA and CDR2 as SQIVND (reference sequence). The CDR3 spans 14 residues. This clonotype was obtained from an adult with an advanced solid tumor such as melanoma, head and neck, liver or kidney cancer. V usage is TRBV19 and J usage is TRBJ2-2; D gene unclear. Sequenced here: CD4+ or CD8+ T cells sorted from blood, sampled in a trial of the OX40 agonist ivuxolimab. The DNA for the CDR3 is TGTGCCAGTAGCCTTGGGGTGAACACCGGGGAGCTGTTTTTT. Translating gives CASSLGVNTGELFF.